One and the same sample provided the 5 T cell receptor beta chains below, sequenced in a study of regulatory T cells in long-lasting Graves disease (dated by TCRdb to 2020 to 2022). Receptors were amplified or captured by multiplex PCR. The data were produced on an Illumina HiSeq 4000. CDR3 regions were amplified by Arm-PCR with iRepertoire HTBI primers to construct TCR beta libraries. TCRdb trimmed public reads at Q25 via fastp, called clones via MiXCR and kept in-frame beta chains. For every CDR3 protein sequence, its rows merge into one entry that carries the most common genes and DNA. In all, the sample holds 400,000 to 500,000 distinct CDR3 sequences, and about 15% of those were seen once. The ten largest account for about 8.2% of the sample. The time point label, read with the paper, signifies: newly diagnosed GD, antithyroid drugs for less than 3 months. For both TCR sequencing and RNA sequencing, RNA was extracted from PBMCs in TRIzol.

These data were also filed under a second study, of T cells in Graves' hyperthyroidism and ophthalmopathy.

Sequenced here: peripheral blood mononuclear cells (PBMCs), sampled at new diagnosis, from a patient treated with antithyroid drugs. These receptors were taken from a woman between 40 and 55 years old with Graves disease. Donor details come from another sample of the same person, matched by shared clones.

This clonotype was picked up many times. This chain connects TRBV10-3 to TRBJ2-1, with TRBD1 identical over 9 bases. Trimming took 5 bases from V and 8 from J; bases not matched to a gene: 10. CDR1 and CDR2 from the germline V gene are ENHRY and SYGVKD. The CDR3 sequence is 15 residues long. The CDR3 loop reads CAISLRGTGYDEQFF. The CDR3 nucleotides read TGTGCCATCAGTCTAAGAGGGACAGGGTACGATGAGCAGTTCTTC.

This clonotype was observed many times. The rearrangement joins TRBV11-2 to TRBJ2-7; unclear D gene. V was trimmed by 3 bases and J by 0 bases, leaving 9 bases between them. The CDR3 runs to 14 residues. Germline values: CDR1 SGHAT, CDR2 FQNNGV. The CDR3 is CASSFPGSSYEQYF. For the CDR3, the DNA is TGTGCCAGCAGCTTTCCCGGGTCCTCCTACGAGCAGTACTTC.

Concerning this clonotype: The junction shows a germline mismatch at one end, possibly a read error. This chain links TRBV5-1 with TRBJ2-7; 8 bases map to TRBD2. The CDR3 is 17 residues long. CDR1 and CDR2 from the germline V gene are SGHRS and YFSETQ. CDR3 DNA: TGTGCCAGCAGCCCAGCCCCGGGACTAGGGGATTCCTACGAGCAGTACTTC. It yields the protein CASSPAPGLGDSYEQYF.

This clonotype has at least ten counts. The rearrangement uses TRBV11-2 and TRBJ2-1, with D possibly being TRBD2 (5 bases). The V gene lost 3 bases and the J gene lost 10 bases, with 13 bases spanning the gap. The CDR3 has 13 amino acids. Germline CDR1 SGHAT, CDR2 FQNNGV. CDR3 DNA: TGTGCCAGCAGCTTTAGCCTTAGCGTGGAGCAGTTCTTC. Translation: CASSFSLSVEQFF. Full variable domain (missing parts from reference TRBV11-2 and TRBJ2-1): EAGVAQSPRYKIIEKRQSVAFWCNPISGHATLYWYQQILGQGPKLLIQFQNNGVVDDSQLPKDRFSAERLKGVDSTLKIQPAKLEDSAVYLCASSFSLSVEQFFGPGTRLTVL.

A word on this clonotype: A much larger clone differs by one base, so this may be a read error. The chain carries TRBV20-1 and TRBJ2-7; possibly TRBD1 for D (6 bases). Per germline, CDR1 DFQATT and CDR2 SNEGSKA (reference sequence). The CDR3 is 12 residues long. Trimming left V 5 bases short and J 3 bases short, with 11 bases between. The CDR3 spells CSAPQGDYEQYF. For the CDR3, the DNA is TGCAGTGCTCCACAGGGAGACTACGAGCAGTACTTC.